The source of this T cell receptor beta chain is a study of blood T cell repertoires in COVID-19. The CDR3 runs 16 residues. Germline V gives CDR1 WSHSY, CDR2 SAAADI. The junction had 10 bases not matched to a gene; V was cut back by 8 bases and J by 0 bases. Measured with immunoSEQ multiplex PCR; TCRdb has only the in-frame clones, and not every one. This table has about 370,000 clones, around 90% appearing once. V is TRBV10-2 and J is TRBJ2-1; 7 bases fit TRBD2. The TCR originated in a young woman with COVID-19, enrolled during active disease. The specimen was peripheral blood. CDR3 residues: CASGVSGSSSYNEQFF. Written as DNA, the CDR3 is TGCGCCAGCGGAGTTAGCGGGTCCAGCTCCTACAATGAGCAGTTCTTC.